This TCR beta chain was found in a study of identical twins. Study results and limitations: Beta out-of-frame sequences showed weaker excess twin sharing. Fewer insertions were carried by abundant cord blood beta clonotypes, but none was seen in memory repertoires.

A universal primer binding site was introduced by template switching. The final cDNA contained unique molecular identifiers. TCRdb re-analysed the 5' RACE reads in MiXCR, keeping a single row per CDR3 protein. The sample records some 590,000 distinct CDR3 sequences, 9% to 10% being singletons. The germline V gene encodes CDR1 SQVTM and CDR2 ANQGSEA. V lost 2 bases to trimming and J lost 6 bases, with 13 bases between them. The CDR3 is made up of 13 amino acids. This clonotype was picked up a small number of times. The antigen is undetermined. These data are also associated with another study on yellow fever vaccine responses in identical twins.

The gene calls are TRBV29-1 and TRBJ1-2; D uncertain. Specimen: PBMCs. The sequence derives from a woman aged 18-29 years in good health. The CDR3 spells CSVEWNSEDGYTF. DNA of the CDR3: TGCAGCGTTGAATGGAACAGTGAGGATGGCTACACCTTC.